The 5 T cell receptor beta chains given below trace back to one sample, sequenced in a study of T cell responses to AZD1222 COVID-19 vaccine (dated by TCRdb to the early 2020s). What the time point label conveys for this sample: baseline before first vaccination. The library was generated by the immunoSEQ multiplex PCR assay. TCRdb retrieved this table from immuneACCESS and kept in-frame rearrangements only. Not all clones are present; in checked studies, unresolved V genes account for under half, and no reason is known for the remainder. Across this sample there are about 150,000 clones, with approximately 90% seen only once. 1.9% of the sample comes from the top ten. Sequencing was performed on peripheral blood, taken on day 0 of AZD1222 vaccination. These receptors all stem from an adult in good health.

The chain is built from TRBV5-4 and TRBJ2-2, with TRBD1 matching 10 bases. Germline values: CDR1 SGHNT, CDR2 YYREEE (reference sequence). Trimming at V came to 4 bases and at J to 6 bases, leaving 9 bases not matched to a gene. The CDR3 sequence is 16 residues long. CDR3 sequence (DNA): TGTGCCAGCAGCCCGACAGGGGGCGTTTTGCCCGGGGAGCTGTTTTTT. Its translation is CASSPTGGVLPGELFF.

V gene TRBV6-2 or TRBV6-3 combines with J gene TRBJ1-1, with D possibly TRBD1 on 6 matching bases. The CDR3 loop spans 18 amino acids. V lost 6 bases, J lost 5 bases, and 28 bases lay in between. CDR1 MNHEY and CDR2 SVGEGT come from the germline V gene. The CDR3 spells CASSRQKPGTTGRTEAFF. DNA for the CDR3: TGTGCCAGCAGCCGCCAAAAGCCCGGGACAACTGGGAGGACTGAAGCTTTCTTT.

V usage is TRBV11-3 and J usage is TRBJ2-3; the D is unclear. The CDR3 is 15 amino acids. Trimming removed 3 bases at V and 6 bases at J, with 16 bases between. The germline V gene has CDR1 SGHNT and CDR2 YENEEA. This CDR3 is CASSLGSSREDTQYF. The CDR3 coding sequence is TGTGCCAGCAGCTTGGGCAGTTCCCGAGAGGATACGCAGTATTTT.

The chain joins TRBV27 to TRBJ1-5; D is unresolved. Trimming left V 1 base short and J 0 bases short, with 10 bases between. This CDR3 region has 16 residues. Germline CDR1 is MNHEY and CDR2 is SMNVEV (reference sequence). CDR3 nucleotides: TGTGCCAGCAGTTTATATGCCGGGAATAGCAATCAGCCCCAGCATTTT. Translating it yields CASSLYAGNSNQPQHF.

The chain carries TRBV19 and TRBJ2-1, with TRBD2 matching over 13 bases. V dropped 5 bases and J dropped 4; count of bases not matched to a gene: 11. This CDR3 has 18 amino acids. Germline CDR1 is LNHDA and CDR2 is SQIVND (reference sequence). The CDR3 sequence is CASSVRLAGGSVYNEQFF. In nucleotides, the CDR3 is TGTGCCAGTAGTGTTCGACTAGCGGGGGGCTCCGTGTACAATGAGCAGTTCTTC.